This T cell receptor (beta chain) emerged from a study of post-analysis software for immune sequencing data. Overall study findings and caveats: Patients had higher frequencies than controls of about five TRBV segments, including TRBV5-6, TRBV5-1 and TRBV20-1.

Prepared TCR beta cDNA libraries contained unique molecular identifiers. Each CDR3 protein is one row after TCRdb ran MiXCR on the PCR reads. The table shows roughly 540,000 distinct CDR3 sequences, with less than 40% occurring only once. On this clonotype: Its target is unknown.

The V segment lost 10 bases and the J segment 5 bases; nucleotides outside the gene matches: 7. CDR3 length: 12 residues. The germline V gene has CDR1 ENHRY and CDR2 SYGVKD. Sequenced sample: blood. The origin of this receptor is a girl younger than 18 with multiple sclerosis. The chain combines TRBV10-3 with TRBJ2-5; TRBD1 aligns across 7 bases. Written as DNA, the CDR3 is TGTGCCACCAGACAGGGTACGGAGACCCAGTACTTC. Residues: CATRQGTETQYF.